This T cell receptor beta chain comes out of a study of CD8 T cells in Susac syndrome (dated by TCRdb to about 2019). For the study in its entirety: Of the Susac syndrome patients who were sequenced, eight were in clinical remission while six had clinically active disease. At blood withdrawal, Susac syndrome patients were therapy-naive, treated with corticosteroids (with IVIg additionally given to some), or treated with IVIg alone. Whether CD8+ T cell activation and differentiation in Susac syndrome was antigen driven was tested using repertoire sequencing. General study outcomes and caveats: The TCR sequencing and HLA analysis was acknowledged to have included a relatively small number of individuals. The CD4+ T cell repertoire of patients with Susac syndrome showed no detectable clonal expansion.

Peripheral blood CD8+ and CD4+ T cells from healthy donors, Susac syndrome patients and multiple sclerosis patients were profiled by high-throughput TCR beta sequencing. The Susac syndrome patients fulfilled recently defined diagnostic criteria for definite or probable disease. Bulk CD8+ and CD4+ T cells were purified magnetically by negative isolation, whereas CD8+ TEMRA cells were enriched by FACS. Blood was drawn into EDTA tubes, processed within 24 hours, and PBMCs were isolated by density gradient centrifugation. PBMCs intended for TCR sequencing were cryopreserved in liquid nitrogen and thawed later in a water bath at 37 degrees C. The sorted or isolated CD4+, CD8+ and CD8+ TEMRA cells reached a purity of at least 90%. On this clonotype: Its antigen remains undetermined. There are no base qualities to consult, and no much larger clone falls within one base.

RNA was extracted with the RNeasy kit and about 0.5 to 1 ug was reverse transcribed using random hexamers. The immunoSEQ multiplex PCR assay, covering 54 Vbeta and 13 Jbeta segments, was used to amplify TCR beta CDR3 regions. Bias from PCR amplification was corrected by using a synthetic template baseline for primer optimization and for computational correction. The source study handled its data this way. Only productive sequences were kept, with reads annotated to V, D and J genes according to IMGT and analyzed in immunoSEQ Analyzer. Clonality was calculated as one minus the Shannon entropy normalized by log2 of the number of productive unique sequences. For each patient and control, public and private clones were evaluated among the 100 most prevalent clones. A clone was defined as Susac-specific if it was absent from the healthy and MS cohorts, from about 1,100 published viral clones and from other ImmuneACCESS disease sequences. Through fastp at Q25 and MiXCR, TCRdb rebuilt clones from the public reads, retaining in-frame beta chains. For every CDR3 protein sequence, its rows merge into one entry that carries the most common genes and DNA. These V and J calls originate from TCRdb's pipeline instead of the authors' own analysis. The sample includes under 200,000 distinct CDR3 sequences, with approximately 94% observed a single time. About 0.13% of the sample belongs to the ten largest clones.

The TCR sequence derives from a human donor with Susac syndrome. The sequenced sample was CD4+ T cells from PBMCs.

The CDR3 protein sequence reads: CASSHDSLRGGRSTDTQYF. The DNA is as follows: TGTGCCAGCAGCCACGACAGCCTGCGGGGGGGCCGGAGCACAGATACGCAGTATTTT. The rearranged segments are TRBV7-2 and TRBJ2-3, with 9 central nucleotides matching TRBD2. Trimming leaves V shorter by 5 bases and J shorter by 0 bases, with the junction holding 15 bases beyond the gene matches. CDR3 length: 19 amino acids, cysteine to phenylalanine. Only CDR3 DNA remains: 57 bases, in frame from the first base. Via the germline V gene, CDR1 is SGHTA and CDR2 FQGNSA.